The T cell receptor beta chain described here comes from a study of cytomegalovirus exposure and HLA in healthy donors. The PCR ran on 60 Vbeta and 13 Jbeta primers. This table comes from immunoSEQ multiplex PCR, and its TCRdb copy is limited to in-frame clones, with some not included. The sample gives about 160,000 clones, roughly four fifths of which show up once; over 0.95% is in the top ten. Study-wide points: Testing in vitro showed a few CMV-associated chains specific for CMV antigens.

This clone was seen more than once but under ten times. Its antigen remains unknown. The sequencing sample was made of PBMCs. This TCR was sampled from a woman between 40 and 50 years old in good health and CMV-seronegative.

The CDR3, as DNA: TGTGCCAGCAGCCCAGTCGGGACTAGCCGTGAGCAGTACTTC. Protein sequence: CASSPVGTSREQYF. V gene TRBV5-6 combines with J gene TRBJ2-7; 9 bases line up with TRBD2. Germline trimming cut 4 bases from V and 7 bases from J; bases unmatched to any gene: 9. Germline V gives CDR1 SGHDT, CDR2 YYEEEE. The CDR3 length is 14 residues.